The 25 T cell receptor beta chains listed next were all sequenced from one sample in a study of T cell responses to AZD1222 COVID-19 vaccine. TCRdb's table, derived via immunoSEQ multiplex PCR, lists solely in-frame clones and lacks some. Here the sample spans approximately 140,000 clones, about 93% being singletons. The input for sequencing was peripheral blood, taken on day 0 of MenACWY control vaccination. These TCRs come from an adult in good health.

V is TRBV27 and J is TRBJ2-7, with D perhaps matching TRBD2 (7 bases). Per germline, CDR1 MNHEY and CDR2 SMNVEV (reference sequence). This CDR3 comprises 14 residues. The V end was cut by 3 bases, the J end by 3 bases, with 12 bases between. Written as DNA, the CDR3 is TGTGCCAGCAGTTTTAAGGGGGGGAACTACGAGCAGTACTTC. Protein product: CASSFKGGNYEQYF.

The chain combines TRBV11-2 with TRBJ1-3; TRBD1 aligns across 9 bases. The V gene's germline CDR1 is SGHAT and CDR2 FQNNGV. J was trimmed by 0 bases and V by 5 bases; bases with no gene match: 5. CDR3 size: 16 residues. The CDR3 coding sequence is TGTGCCAGCAGCCACGACAGGGGGTTCTCTGGAAACACCATATATTTT. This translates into CASSHDRGFSGNTIYF.

The CDR3 loop is CASSRTSGRAVVEQYF. The CDR3 DNA is TGTGCCAGCAGTAGGACTAGCGGGAGGGCCGTTGTCGAGCAGTACTTC. This chain connects TRBV6-2 or TRBV6-3 to TRBJ2-7, with 15 bases aligning to TRBD2. There are 16 residues in the CDR3. V lost 5 bases to trimming and J lost 6 bases; unmatched junction nucleotides: 8. The germline CDR1 and CDR2 sequences are MNHEY and SVGEGT.

The CDR3 nucleotides read TGTGCCAGCTATGACAGGAACCAAGAGACCCAGTACTTC. Its translation is CASYDRNQETQYF. The rearrangement links TRBV2 to TRBJ2-5; possible D gene TRBD1, 6 bases. CDR1 and CDR2 from the germline V gene are SNHLY and FYNNEI. The V and J ends lost 8 bases and 0 bases respectively, with 10 bases between them. The CDR3 totals 13 residues.

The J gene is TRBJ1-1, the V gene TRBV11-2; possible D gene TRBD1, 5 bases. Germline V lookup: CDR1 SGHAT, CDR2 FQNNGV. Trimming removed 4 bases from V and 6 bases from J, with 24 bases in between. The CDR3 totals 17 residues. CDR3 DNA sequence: TGTGCCAGCAGCTCAATGACAGAAGGTGTGCGTTGGGCTGAAGCTTTCTTT. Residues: CASSSMTEGVRWAEAFF.

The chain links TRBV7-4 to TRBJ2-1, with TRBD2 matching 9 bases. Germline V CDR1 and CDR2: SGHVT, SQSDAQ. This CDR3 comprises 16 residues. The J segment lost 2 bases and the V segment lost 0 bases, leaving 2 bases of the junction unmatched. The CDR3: CASSLATSGPYNEQFF. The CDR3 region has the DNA TGTGCCAGCAGCTTAGCTACTAGCGGGCCCTACAATGAGCAGTTCTTC.

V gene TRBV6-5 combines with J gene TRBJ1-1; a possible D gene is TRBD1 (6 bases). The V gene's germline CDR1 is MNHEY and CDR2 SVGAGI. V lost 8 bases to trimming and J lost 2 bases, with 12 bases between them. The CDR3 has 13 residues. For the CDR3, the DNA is TGTGCCAGCTGTAGGGGGTTCAACACTGAAGCTTTCTTT. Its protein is CASCRGFNTEAFF.

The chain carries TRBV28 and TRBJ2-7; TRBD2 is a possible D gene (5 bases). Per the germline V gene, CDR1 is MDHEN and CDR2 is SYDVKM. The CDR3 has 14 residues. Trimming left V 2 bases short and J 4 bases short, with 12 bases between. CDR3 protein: CASSLQRSPYEQYF. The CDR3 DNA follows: TGTGCCAGCAGTTTACAGCGGAGCCCTTACGAGCAGTACTTC.

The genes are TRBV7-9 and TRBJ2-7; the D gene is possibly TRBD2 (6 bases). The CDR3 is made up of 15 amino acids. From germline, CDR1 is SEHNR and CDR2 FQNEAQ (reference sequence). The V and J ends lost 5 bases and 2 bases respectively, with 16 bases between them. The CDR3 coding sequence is TGTGCCAGCAGCCCTATTGCAGGGAGGCCCTACGAGCAGTACTTC. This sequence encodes CASSPIAGRPYEQYF.

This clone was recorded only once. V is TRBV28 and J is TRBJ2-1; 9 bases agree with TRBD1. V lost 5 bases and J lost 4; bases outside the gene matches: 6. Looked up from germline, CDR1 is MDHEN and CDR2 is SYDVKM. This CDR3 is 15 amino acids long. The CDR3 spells CASSLQGQGYNEQFF. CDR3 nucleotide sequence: TGTGCCAGCAGTCTCCAAGGACAGGGGTACAATGAGCAGTTCTTC.

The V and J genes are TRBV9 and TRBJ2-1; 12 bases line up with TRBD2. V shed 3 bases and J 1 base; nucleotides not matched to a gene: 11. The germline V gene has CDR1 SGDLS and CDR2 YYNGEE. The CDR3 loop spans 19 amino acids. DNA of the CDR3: TGTGCCAGCAGCGCGCGGGCTAGCGGGGGGGCCTGGTCCTACAATGAGCAGTTCTTC. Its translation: CASSARASGGAWSYNEQFF.

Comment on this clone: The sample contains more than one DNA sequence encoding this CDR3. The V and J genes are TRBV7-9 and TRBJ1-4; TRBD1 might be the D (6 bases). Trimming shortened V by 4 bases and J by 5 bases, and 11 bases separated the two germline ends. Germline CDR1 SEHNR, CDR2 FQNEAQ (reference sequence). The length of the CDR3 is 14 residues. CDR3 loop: CASSSDRRNEKLFF. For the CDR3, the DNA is TGTGCCAGCAGCTCCGACAGGAGGAATGAAAAACTGTTTTTT. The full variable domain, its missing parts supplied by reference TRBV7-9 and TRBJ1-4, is DTGVSQNPRHKITKRGQNVTFRCDPISEHNRLYWYRQTLGQGPEFLTYFQNEAQLEKSRLLSDRFSAERPKGSFSTLEIQRTEQGDSAMYLCASSSDRRNEKLFFGSGTQLSVL.

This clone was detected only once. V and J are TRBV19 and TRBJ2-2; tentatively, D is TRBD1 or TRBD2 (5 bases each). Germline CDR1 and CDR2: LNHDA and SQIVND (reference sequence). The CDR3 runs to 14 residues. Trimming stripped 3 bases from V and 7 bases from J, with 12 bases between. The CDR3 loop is CASSIVGDVGELFF. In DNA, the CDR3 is TGTGCCAGTAGTATTGTAGGGGACGTCGGGGAGCTGTTTTTT.

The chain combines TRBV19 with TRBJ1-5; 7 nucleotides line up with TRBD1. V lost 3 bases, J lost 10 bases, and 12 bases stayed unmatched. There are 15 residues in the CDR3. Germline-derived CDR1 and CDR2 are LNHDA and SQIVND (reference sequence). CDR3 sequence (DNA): TGTGCCAGTAGTATCGGGACAGATTCCATCAGCCCCCAGCATTTT. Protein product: CASSIGTDSISPQHF.

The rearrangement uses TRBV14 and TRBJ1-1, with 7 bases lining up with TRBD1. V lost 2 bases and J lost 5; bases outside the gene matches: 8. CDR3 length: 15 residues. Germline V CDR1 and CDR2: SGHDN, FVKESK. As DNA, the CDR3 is TGTGCCAGCAGCCAAAACAGGGGTCTTGGGACTGAAGCTTTCTTT. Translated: CASSQNRGLGTEAFF.

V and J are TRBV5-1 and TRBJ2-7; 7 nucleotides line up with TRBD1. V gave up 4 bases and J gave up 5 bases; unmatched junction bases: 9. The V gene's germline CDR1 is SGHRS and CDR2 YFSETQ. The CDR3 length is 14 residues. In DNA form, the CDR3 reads TGCGCCAGCAGCGACCAAAGGGGGCACGACGAGCAGTACTTC. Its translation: CASSDQRGHDEQYF. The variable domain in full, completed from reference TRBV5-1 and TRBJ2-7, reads KAGVTQTPRYLIKTRGQQVTLSCSPISGHRSVSWYQQTPGQGLQFLFEYFSETQRNKGNFPGRFSGRQFSNSRSEMNVSTLELGDSALYLCASSDQRGHDEQYFGPGTRLTVT.

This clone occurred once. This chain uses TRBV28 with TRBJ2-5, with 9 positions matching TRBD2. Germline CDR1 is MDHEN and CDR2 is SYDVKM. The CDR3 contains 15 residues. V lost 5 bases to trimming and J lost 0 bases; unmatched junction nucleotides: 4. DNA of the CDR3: TGTGCCAGCAGTCTAGCGGGGCCTAACCAAGAGACCCAGTACTTC. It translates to CASSLAGPNQETQYF.

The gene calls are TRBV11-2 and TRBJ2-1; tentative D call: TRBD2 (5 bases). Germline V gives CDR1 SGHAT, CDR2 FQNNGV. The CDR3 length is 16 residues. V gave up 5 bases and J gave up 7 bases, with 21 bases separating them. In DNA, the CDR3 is TGTGCCAGCAGCCCCCTTCCCCAGGCGGGTAAAAATGAGCAGTTCTTC. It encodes CASSPLPQAGKNEQFF. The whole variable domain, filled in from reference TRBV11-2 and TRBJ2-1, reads EAGVAQSPRYKIIEKRQSVAFWCNPISGHATLYWYQQILGQGPKLLIQFQNNGVVDDSQLPKDRFSAERLKGVDSTLKIQPAKLEDSAVYLCASSPLPQAGKNEQFFGPGTRLTVL.

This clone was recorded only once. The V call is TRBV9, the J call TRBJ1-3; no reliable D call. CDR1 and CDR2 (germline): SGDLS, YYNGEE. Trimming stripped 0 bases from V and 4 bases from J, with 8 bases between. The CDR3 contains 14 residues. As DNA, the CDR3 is TGTGCCAGCAGCGTAGATGGGTTCGGAAACACCATATATTTT. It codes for CASSVDGFGNTIYF.

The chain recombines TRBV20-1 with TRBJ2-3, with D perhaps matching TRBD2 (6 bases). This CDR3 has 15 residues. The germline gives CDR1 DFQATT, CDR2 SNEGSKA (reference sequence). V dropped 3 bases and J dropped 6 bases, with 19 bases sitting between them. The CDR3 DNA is TGCAGTGCTAGTATCCCCGGGACTCCCTGGGATACGCAGTATTTT. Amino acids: CSASIPGTPWDTQYF.

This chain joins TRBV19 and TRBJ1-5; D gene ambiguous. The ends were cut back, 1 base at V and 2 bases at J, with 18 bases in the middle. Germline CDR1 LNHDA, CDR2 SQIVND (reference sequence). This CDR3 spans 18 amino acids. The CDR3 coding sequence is TGTGCCAGTAGTATAGGTTTCACACGAAAGGTAGGCAATCAGCCCCAGCATTTT. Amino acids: CASSIGFTRKVGNQPQHF.

CDR3 in amino acids: CASSPPHNSPLHF. Written as DNA, the CDR3 is TGTGCCAGCAGTCCTCCACATAATTCACCCCTCCACTTT. The chain recombines TRBV27 with TRBJ1-6; D uncertain. The CDR3 covers 13 residues. CDR1 is MNHEY, CDR2 SMNVEV, per germline (reference sequence). V lost 5 bases and J lost 5, with 7 bases in between.

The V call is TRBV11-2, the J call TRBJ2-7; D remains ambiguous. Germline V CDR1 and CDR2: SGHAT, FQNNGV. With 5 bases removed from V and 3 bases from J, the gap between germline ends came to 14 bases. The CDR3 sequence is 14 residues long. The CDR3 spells CASSLEPRIYEQYF. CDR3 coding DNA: TGTGCCAGCAGCCTCGAGCCCAGGATCTACGAGCAGTACTTC.

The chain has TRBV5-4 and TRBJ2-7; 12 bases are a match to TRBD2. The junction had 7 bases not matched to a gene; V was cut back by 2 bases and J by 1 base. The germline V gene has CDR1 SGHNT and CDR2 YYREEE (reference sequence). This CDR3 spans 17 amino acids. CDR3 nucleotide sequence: TGTGCCAGCAGCTTCGAGCCCCTAGCGGGGGGGTCCTACGAGCAGTACTTC. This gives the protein CASSFEPLAGGSYEQYF.

The CDR3 nucleotides are TGTGCCAGCAGTTTACAACCACAGGCGACCACTGAAGCTTTCTTT. Translating it yields CASSLQPQATTEAFF. This rearrangement joins TRBV27 to TRBJ1-1; D is perhaps TRBD1 (5 bases). Germline V gene sequence: CDR1 MNHEY, CDR2 SMNVEV (reference sequence). CDR3 length: 15 amino acids. The ends were cut back, 2 bases at V and 4 bases at J, with 14 bases in the middle.